One sample yielded the 26 T cell receptor beta chains listed below, sequenced in a study of early T cells in non-severe SARS-CoV-2 infection. TCRdb re-analysed the 5' RACE reads in MiXCR, keeping a single row per CDR3 protein. The sample holds about 83,000 distinct CDR3 sequences, about 10% seen once. The starting material was whole blood, obtained at baseline. These receptors originate from an adult who was a healthcare worker with PCR-confirmed SARS-CoV-2 infection or an uninfected control (not recorded which).

J is TRBJ1-1 and V is TRBV20-1; D gene unclear. This CDR3 is built from 11 residues. The V end lost 4 bases, the J end lost 0 bases, and 3 bases lay between the germline ends. Germline V gene sequence: CDR1 DFQATT, CDR2 SNEGSKA (reference sequence). CDR3 region: CSAKMNTEAFF. The CDR3 DNA is TGCAGTGCTAAGATGAACACTGAAGCTTTCTTT.

This clonotype has just a few counts. The chain has TRBV27 and TRBJ2-4; D is possibly TRBD1 (6 bases). The CDR3 totals 16 residues. The germline V gene has CDR1 MNHEY and CDR2 SMNVEV (reference sequence). V was clipped by 7 bases and J by 4 bases, with 20 bases between them. The CDR3 region has the DNA TGTGCCAGCAAGGATACGGACTCCCAGGGGAAAAACATTCAGTACTTC. Amino acid sequence: CASKDTDSQGKNIQYF.

In the case of this clonotype: This sequence may be a read error, since a much larger clone differs from it by one base. This sequence joins TRBV20-1 and TRBJ2-5, with 7 nucleotides matching TRBD1. Per the germline V gene, CDR1 is DFQATT and CDR2 is SNEGSKA (reference sequence). This CDR3 contains 14 residues. The CDR3 DNA reads as TGCAGTACTAGGAGACAGGGCCCGTCAAGCGCCCAGTACTTC. Encoded protein: CSTRRQGPSSAQYF.

Ten or more counts support this clonotype. This rearrangement joins TRBV20-1 to TRBJ2-5; no reliable D call. Germline CDR1 and CDR2: DFQATT and SNEGSKA (reference sequence). Trimming stripped 2 bases from V and 1 base from J, with 17 bases between. CDR3 length: 16 residues. CDR3 sequence (DNA): TGCAGTGCTAGAAGGGCGGCAGGTTTGATCCAAGAGACCCAGTACTTC. It codes for CSARRAAGLIQETQYF.

This chain links TRBV20-1 with TRBJ1-6; D unclear. The V end was cut by 6 bases, the J end by 10 bases, with 28 bases between. Germline values: CDR1 DFQATT, CDR2 SNEGSKA (reference sequence). The CDR3 runs 17 residues. The CDR3 coding sequence is TGCAGTGCAAGGCCCCAGGAGGGAAGGTTGAATGACTCACCCCTCCACTTT. This encodes CSARPQEGRLNDSPLHF.

This clonotype was counted a few times. The chain links TRBV28 to TRBJ2-3, with 7 bases that match TRBD2. V was pared by 2 bases and J by 2 bases, with 4 bases of the junction left unmatched. This CDR3 contains 15 residues. CDR1 and CDR2 from the germline V gene are MDHEN and SYDVKM. This chain's CDR3 is CASSLGTTYTDTQYF. The CDR3 region has the DNA TGTGCCAGCAGTTTAGGGACTACGTACACAGATACGCAGTATTTT.

The chain links TRBV6-4 to TRBJ1-5; 10 bases are shared with TRBD1. Per the germline V gene, CDR1 is MRHNA and CDR2 is SNTAGT. The V and J ends lost 1 base and 6 bases, in that order; junction bases with no gene match: 3. The CDR3 has 15 residues. The CDR3: CASSDWTGGVQPQHF. For the CDR3, the DNA is TGTGCCAGCAGTGACTGGACAGGGGGAGTTCAGCCCCAGCATTTT.

This clonotype showed up just a few times. The V and J genes are TRBV11-2 and TRBJ2-3; TRBD2 agrees at 8 bases. V shed 4 bases, J shed 0 bases, and the junction held 3 bases outside the gene matches. CDR3 length equals 15 residues. Germline-derived CDR1 and CDR2 are SGHAT and FQNNGV. The CDR3 DNA follows: TGTGCCAGCAGCTATAGCGGGAAAAGCACAGATACGCAGTATTTT. Its protein is CASSYSGKSTDTQYF.

Ten or more counts support this clonotype. V usage is TRBV19 and J usage is TRBJ2-1; 7 nucleotides match TRBD2. This CDR3 is built from 17 residues. The germline CDR1 and CDR2 sequences are LNHDA and SQIVND (reference sequence). Unmatched junction bases numbered 7, after V lost 0 bases and J lost 2 bases. The CDR3 reads CASSIDFASGAYNEQFF. CDR3 nucleotide sequence: TGTGCCAGTAGTATAGATTTTGCTAGCGGAGCCTACAATGAGCAGTTCTTC.

This clonotype showed up many times. The chain combines TRBV5-1 with TRBJ1-1, with D uncertain. Between the trimmed V and J ends, which lost 0 bases and 1 base, there was a span of 7 bases. CDR3 size: 14 residues. Germline V gives CDR1 SGHRS, CDR2 YFSETQ. The CDR3 sequence is CASSLALGNTEAFF. As DNA, the CDR3 is TGCGCCAGCAGCTTGGCCCTGGGGAACACTGAAGCTTTCTTT.

This clonotype was counted a few times. V and J are TRBV18 and TRBJ1-6; D unclear. There are 14 residues in the CDR3. Germline CDR1 is KGHSH and CDR2 is LQKENI. The ends were cut back, 3 bases at V and 9 bases at J, with 12 bases in the middle. CDR3 sequence reads: CASSPDGGGSPLHF. The CDR3, as DNA: TGTGCCAGCTCACCTGACGGTGGAGGTTCACCCCTCCACTTT.

This clonotype came up many times. The chain links TRBV20-1 to TRBJ1-5, with TRBD1 as a possible D gene (6 bases). The V and J ends lost 4 bases and 4 bases respectively, with 14 bases between them. The V gene's germline CDR1 is DFQATT and CDR2 SNEGSKA (reference sequence). This CDR3 has 14 amino acids. This chain's CDR3 is CSAKRGTPNQPQHF. CDR3 DNA: TGCAGTGCTAAAAGGGGGACACCTAATCAGCCCCAGCATTTT.

This clonotype occurred a few times. The J gene is TRBJ2-7, the V gene TRBV25-1, with TRBD2 identical over 10 bases. With 2 bases clipped from V and 6 bases from J, the junction kept 7 bases outside the gene matches. The germline V gene encodes CDR1 MGHDK and CDR2 SYGVNS. The length of the CDR3 is 15 residues. The CDR3 sequence is CASSELTSGSREQYF. DNA of the CDR3: TGTGCCAGCAGTGAACTGACTAGCGGGTCTCGCGAGCAGTACTTC.

This clonotype has a handful of counts. The chain recombines TRBV7-6 with TRBJ2-7; TRBD1 matches at 7 bases. Trimming removed 2 bases from V and 4 bases from J; junction bases left unmatched: 8. The germline CDR1 and CDR2 sequences are SGHVS and FNYEAQ. This CDR3 region has 15 residues. CDR3 in amino acids: CASSLNPGTVYEQYF. The CDR3 bases are TGTGCCAGCAGCTTAAACCCCGGGACAGTATACGAGCAGTACTTC.

The genes are TRBV27 and TRBJ2-3; TRBD2 is a possible D gene (5 bases). CDR1 and CDR2 (germline): MNHEY, SMNVEV (reference sequence). The CDR3 spans 17 residues. Trimming stripped 5 bases from V and 5 bases from J, with 23 bases between. As DNA, the CDR3 is TGTGCCAGCAGTCCTCAGCGGTTCTCACCCGGAGGAGATACGCAGTATTTT. Amino acid sequence: CASSPQRFSPGGDTQYF.

This clonotype was counted at least ten times. The chain carries TRBV7-8 and TRBJ1-5; TRBD1 aligns across 9 bases. Germline CDR1 is SGHVS and CDR2 is FQNEAQ. CDR3 length: 16 residues. With 5 bases clipped from V and 3 bases from J, the junction kept 8 bases outside the gene matches. The CDR3 DNA reads as TGTGCCAGCAGCCGGTACGGACAGGGGCACAATCAGCCCCAGCATTTT. It encodes CASSRYGQGHNQPQHF.

This clonotype was counted a few times. The V call is TRBV7-2, the J call TRBJ2-1; 11 bases are a match to TRBD2. With 4 bases clipped from V and 10 bases from J, the junction kept 6 bases outside the gene matches. The CDR3 is made up of 14 amino acids. Germline values: CDR1 SGHTA, CDR2 FQGNSA. The CDR3: CASSSTSGTGEQFF. CDR3 sequence (DNA): TGTGCCAGCAGCTCGACTAGCGGGACAGGGGAGCAGTTCTTC.

Concerning this clonotype itself: The junction departs from germline at one end; a sequencing error may be responsible. The V and J genes are TRBV15 and TRBJ2-2, with D possibly being TRBD2 (8 bases). The CDR3 has 15 amino acids. Germline V CDR1 and CDR2: LNHNV, YYDKDF (reference sequence). CDR3 DNA: TGTGCCACCAGCGCGCAAGGACAGGTCGGGGGGGACCTGTTTTTT. Translated: CATSAQGQVGGDLFF.

In this sample, this clonotype turned up many times. The V gene is TRBV5-4, the J gene TRBJ2-3; no clear D. Deletions cut 5 bases from V and 3 bases from J, with 4 bases between. Per the germline V gene, CDR1 is SGHNT and CDR2 is YYREEE (reference sequence). The CDR3 runs 11 residues. CDR3 DNA: TGTGCCAGCAGGGGGACAGATACGCAGTATTTT. Encoded protein: CASRGTDTQYF.

This clonotype was picked up a small number of times. The J gene is TRBJ1-2, the V gene TRBV27; 11 bases line up with TRBD1. The V segment lost 3 bases and the J segment 6 bases; nucleotides outside the gene matches: 3. Germline CDR1 is MNHEY and CDR2 is SMNVEV (reference sequence). CDR3 length equals 14 residues. CDR3 region: CASSFRDRGNGYTF. The CDR3 region has the DNA TGTGCCAGCAGTTTCCGGGACAGGGGGAATGGCTACACCTTC.

This clonotype has more than one count but fewer than ten. The gene calls are TRBV18 and TRBJ2-1, with D possibly being TRBD1 or TRBD2 (6 bases each). The CDR3 runs to 13 residues. With 1 base removed from V and 10 bases from J, the gap between germline ends came to 11 bases. Germline values: CDR1 KGHSH, CDR2 LQKENI. Here the CDR3 DNA reads TGTGCCAGCTCACCACTTCAGGGGAGGGAGCAGTTCTTC. Its translation: CASSPLQGREQFF.

This clonotype was detected a few times. The chain uses TRBV27 and TRBJ2-3, with 12 nucleotides matching TRBD2. J gave up 0 bases and V 6 bases, and 7 bases lay outside the gene matches. In germline, CDR1 is MNHEY, CDR2 SMNVEV (reference sequence). The CDR3 sequence is 17 residues long. The CDR3 DNA sequence: TGTGCCAGCAGAACTAGCGGGAGGACGAAGAGCACAGATACGCAGTATTTT. It specifies CASRTSGRTKSTDTQYF.

Ten or more counts support this clonotype. The rearrangement links TRBV12-3 or TRBV12-4 to TRBJ2-1; 8 nucleotides line up with TRBD2. Losses at the gene ends were 5 bases for V and 6 bases for J; bases not matched to a gene: 9. The CDR3 has 15 amino acids. The CDR3 region has the DNA TGTGCCAGCAGTCGTAGCGGGAAGGGGGGCAATGAGCAGTTCTTC. Its protein product is CASSRSGKGGNEQFF.

This clonotype appeared many times. The J gene is TRBJ2-1, the V gene TRBV5-1; 13 bases line up with TRBD2. The germline V gene has CDR1 SGHRS and CDR2 YFSETQ. V lost 2 bases to trimming and J lost 3 bases; unmatched junction nucleotides: 5. There are 17 residues in the CDR3. CDR3: CASSFAGLAGVYNEQFF. The DNA for the CDR3 is TGCGCCAGCAGCTTCGCCGGACTAGCGGGAGTCTACAATGAGCAGTTCTTC.

Many counts were recorded for this clonotype. The V gene is TRBV28, the J gene TRBJ2-7; D remains unclear. The CDR3 has 13 residues. Germline assignment: CDR1 MDHEN and CDR2 SYDVKM. Trimming took off 3 bases at V and 0 bases at J, with 6 bases between the two ends. CDR3 amino acids: CASSFPVSYEQYF. DNA of the CDR3: TGTGCCAGCAGTTTCCCCGTCTCCTACGAGCAGTACTTC.

The chain has TRBV6-1 and TRBJ2-5; D remains unclear. The CDR3 has 17 residues. Trimming shortened V by 2 bases and J by 2 bases, and 18 bases separated the two germline ends. Germline V lookup: CDR1 MNHNS, CDR2 SASEGT. Here the CDR3 reads CASSEFPGTPIQETQYF. The CDR3 coding sequence is TGTGCCAGCAGTGAATTTCCAGGAACCCCCATACAAGAGACCCAGTACTTC.